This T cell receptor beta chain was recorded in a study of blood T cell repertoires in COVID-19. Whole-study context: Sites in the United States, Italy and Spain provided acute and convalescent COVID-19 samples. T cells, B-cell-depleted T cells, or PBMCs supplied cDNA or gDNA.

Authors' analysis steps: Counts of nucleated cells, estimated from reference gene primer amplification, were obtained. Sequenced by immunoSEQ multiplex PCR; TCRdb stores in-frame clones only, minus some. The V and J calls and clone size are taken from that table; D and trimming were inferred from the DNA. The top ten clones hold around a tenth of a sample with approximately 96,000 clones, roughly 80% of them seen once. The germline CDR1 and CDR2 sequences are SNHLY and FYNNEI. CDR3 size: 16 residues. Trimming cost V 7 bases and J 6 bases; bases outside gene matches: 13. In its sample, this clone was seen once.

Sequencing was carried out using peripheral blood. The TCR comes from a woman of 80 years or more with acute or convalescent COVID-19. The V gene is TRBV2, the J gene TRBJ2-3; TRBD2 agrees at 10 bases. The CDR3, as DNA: TGTGCCAGCAAACCGGGACTAGCGATCGGGGGGGATACGCAGTATTTT. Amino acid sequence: CASKPGLAIGGDTQYF.